This T cell receptor (beta chain) was recovered during a study of Ad26.COV2.S vaccination and SARS-CoV-2 variants. The protocol was immunoSEQ multiplex PCR, while the TCRdb copy is restricted to in-frame clones and leaves out a portion. The sample contains some 400,000 clones, 89% of which appear only once. Noted treatment: approximately 18 received Ad26.COV2.S at low or high dose, single or two shots; about 5 received placebo; per-sample allocation not given. Sampling was performed 63 days after the first vaccine or placebo injection. After removal of 5 bases from V and 6 bases from J, the junction contained 12 bases not matched to a gene. The CDR3 covers 16 residues. Germline V gene data show CDR1 as SGHTA and CDR2 as FQGNSA.

The source is a person aged 18-65 years who received the Ad26.COV2.S COVID-19 vaccine or a placebo. The sequences come from peripheral blood, collected in a trial of Ad26.COV2.S vaccine versus placebo. This chain uses TRBV7-2 with TRBJ2-3; TRBD2 matches at 9 bases. The CDR3 DNA follows: TGTGCCAGCAGCCTAGGAGCGGCGGGAGGGGGGGATACGCAGTATTTT. This codes for CASSLGAAGGGDTQYF.